These T cell receptor beta chains were read from a single sample in a study of cytomegalovirus exposure and HLA in healthy donors. The table came from immunoSEQ multiplex PCR; TCRdb's copy has only in-frame clones and leaves some out. The data show around 99,000 clones, with more than 70% seen just once and roughly 2.3% held by the top ten. The sample consisted of PBMCs. Receptors originate from a man in his late teens or twenties in good health and CMV-seronegative. CDR3s include the opening cysteine and the closing phenylalanine or tryptophan. Fields, in order: D gene, V gene, J gene, CDR3 protein. A D gene is named only where the DNA matches it firmly.

.	TRBV2	TRBJ1-1	CASNRDTGTAFF
TRBD1	TRBV5-4	TRBJ2-7	CASSWGQGSYEQYF
.	TRBV28	TRBJ1-2	CASSPQVYGYTF
TRBD1	TRBV6-4	TRBJ1-1	CASSERTGGTEAFF
TRBD2	TRBV11-2	TRBJ2-7	CASSPRKPSGGINEQYF
.	TRBV5-1	TRBJ1-1	CASSLKLNTEAFF
TRBD1	TRBV4-1	TRBJ2-7	CASSRQQGAYEQYF
.	TRBV7-7	TRBJ2-5	CASSLEASEETQYF
TRBD1	TRBV7-9	TRBJ2-1	CSSSLVRDRGWSDEQFF
TRBD1	TRBV7-3	TRBJ2-6	CASSLRAQGLSTGANVLTF
.	TRBV6-1	TRBJ1-3	CASSELTAAGNTIYF
.	TRBV6-1	TRBJ2-7	CASSPSSYEQYF
TRBD2	TRBV14	TRBJ2-1	CASSQGKLAGGNEQFF
.	TRBV10-3	TRBJ1-5	CAISAGSGPQHF
.	TRBV27	TRBJ1-1	CASTWNRNTEAFF
.	TRBV5-4	TRBJ2-7	CASSLGGAGVTSYEQYF
TRBD1	TRBV5-5	TRBJ1-1	CASSTGTGHLHNTEAFF
.	TRBV18	TRBJ1-6	CASSPGGDGPLHF
TRBD1	TRBV7-3	TRBJ2-1	CASSYRQGREQFF
.	TRBV5-5	TRBJ1-1	CASSSFRNTEAFF
.	TRBV4-2	TRBJ1-4	CASRLQGTATNEKLFF
TRBD1	TRBV27	TRBJ1-1	CASSPGTARNEAFF
TRBD2	TRBV6-5	TRBJ2-2	CASTAGGPGGELFF
.	TRBV28	TRBJ1-6	CASSSRGSANSPLHF
TRBD1	TRBV7-9	TRBJ1-2	CASSTTGTGGVGYTF
TRBD2	TRBV5-1	TRBJ2-7	CASSPRGDDYEQYF
.	TRBV27	TRBJ2-7	CASSLVRGSDEQYF
TRBD2	TRBV5-4	TRBJ2-1	CASSLGVGTSTDEQFF
TRBD2	TRBV11-3	TRBJ2-1	CASSLGLSGGQYNEQFF
.	TRBV13	TRBJ1-2	CASSKPGNYGYPF
TRBD2	TRBV9	TRBJ2-1	CASSVGPSGNNEQFF
.	TRBV5-1	TRBJ1-1	CASSPPPGEAFF
.	TRBV5-6	TRBJ1-2	CASSLAGVNRYTF
.	TRBV7-9	TRBJ2-5	CASSSDYQETQYF
.	TRBV2	TRBJ2-7	CASKGTFYEQYF
TRBD1	TRBV6-1	TRBJ2-7	CASSPGTGIAYEQYF